This TCR beta chain originates from a study of OX40 agonist ivuxolimab in advanced cancers. Study context: Previous treatment with anti-PD-1, anti-PD-L1 or anti-CTLA-4 therapy was allowed; 35% to 50% had received some. The study's findings and limits: Expanded clones were, on average, more numerous in CD8+ T cells than in CD4+. By week 6 at 0.1 to 3.0 mg/kg, blood CD4+ and CD8+ T cells had expanded clonally.

Remarks on this clone: The target antigen is unknown.

CDR1 is GTSNPN, CDR2 SVGIG, per germline (reference sequence). With 2 bases removed from V and 8 bases from J, the gap between germline ends came to 10 bases. The CDR3 contains 13 residues. Here immunoSEQ multiplex PCR was the method, and the copy in TCRdb shows in-frame clones only, minus some. The sample lists tens of thousands of clones, approximately 86% occurring once. The receptor was derived from an adult with an advanced solid tumor such as melanoma, head and neck, liver or kidney cancer. The J gene is TRBJ1-6, the V gene TRBV30; a weak D match, TRBD1 (5 bases). The source material was CD4+ or CD8+ T cells sorted from blood, sampled in a trial of the OX40 agonist ivuxolimab. Here the CDR3 DNA reads TGTGCCTGGAGTCCCCAGGGCCATTCACCCCTCCACTTT. It yields the protein CAWSPQGHSPLHF. The variable domain in full, with the rest retrieved from reference TRBV30 and TRBJ1-6, is SQTIHQWPATLVQPVGSPLSLECTVEGTSNPNLYWYRQAAGRGLQLLFYSVGIGQISSEVPQNLSASRPQDRQFILSSKKLLLSDSGFYLCAWSPQGHSPLHFGNGTRLTVT.